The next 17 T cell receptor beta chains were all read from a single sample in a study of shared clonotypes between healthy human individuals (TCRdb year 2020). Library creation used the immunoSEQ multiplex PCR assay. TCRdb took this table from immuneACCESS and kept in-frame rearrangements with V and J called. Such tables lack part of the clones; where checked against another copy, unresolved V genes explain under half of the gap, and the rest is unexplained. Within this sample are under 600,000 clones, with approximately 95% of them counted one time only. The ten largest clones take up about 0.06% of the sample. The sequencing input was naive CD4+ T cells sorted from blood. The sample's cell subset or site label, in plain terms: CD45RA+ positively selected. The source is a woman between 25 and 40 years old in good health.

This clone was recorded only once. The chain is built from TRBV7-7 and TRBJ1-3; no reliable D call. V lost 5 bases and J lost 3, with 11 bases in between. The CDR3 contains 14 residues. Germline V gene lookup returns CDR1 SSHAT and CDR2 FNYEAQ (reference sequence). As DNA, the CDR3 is TGTGCCAGCAGCCCCGGATCGTTTGGAAACACCATATATTTT. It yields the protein CASSPGSFGNTIYF.

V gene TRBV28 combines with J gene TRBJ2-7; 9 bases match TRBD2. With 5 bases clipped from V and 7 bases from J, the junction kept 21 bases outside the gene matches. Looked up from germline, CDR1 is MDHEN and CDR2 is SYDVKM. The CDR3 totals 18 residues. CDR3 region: CASSPTRWERGDLIEQYF. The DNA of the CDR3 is TGTGCCAGCAGTCCAACCCGATGGGAGCGGGGGGATCTTATTGAGCAGTACTTC.

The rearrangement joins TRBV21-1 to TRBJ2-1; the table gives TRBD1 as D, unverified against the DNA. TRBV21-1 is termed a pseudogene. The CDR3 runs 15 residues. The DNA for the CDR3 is TGTGCCAGCAGCGGGCAACGGTTACCCGCCCGTGGGCAGTTCTTC. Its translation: CASSGQRLPARGQFF.

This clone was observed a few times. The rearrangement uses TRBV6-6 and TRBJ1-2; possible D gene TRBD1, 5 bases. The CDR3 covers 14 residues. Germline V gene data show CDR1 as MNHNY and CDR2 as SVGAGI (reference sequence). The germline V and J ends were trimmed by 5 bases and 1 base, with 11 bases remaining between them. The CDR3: CASSRRDFNYGYTF. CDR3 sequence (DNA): TGTGCCAGCAGTCGAAGGGACTTTAACTATGGCTACACCTTC.

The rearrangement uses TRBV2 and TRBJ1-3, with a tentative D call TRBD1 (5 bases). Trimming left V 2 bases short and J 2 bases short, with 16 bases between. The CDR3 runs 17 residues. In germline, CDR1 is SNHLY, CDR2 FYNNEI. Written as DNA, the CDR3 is TGTGCCAGCAGTGAAATGGGGGTCACATCGACTGGAAACACCATATATTTT. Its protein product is CASSEMGVTSTGNTIYF. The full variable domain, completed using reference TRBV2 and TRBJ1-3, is EPEVTQTPSHQVTQMGQEVILRCVPISNHLYFYWYRQILGQKVEFLVSFYNNEISEKSEIFDDQFSVERPDGSNFTLKIRSTKLEDSAMYFCASSEMGVTSTGNTIYFGEGSWLTVV.

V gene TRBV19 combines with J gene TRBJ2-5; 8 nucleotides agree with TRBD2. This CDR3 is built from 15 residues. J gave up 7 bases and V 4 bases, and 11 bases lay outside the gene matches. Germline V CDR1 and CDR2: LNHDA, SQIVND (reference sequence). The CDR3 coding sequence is TGTGCCAGTAGTACCCCTGGCGGGGGGAGTAGGACCCAGTACTTC. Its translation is CASSTPGGGSRTQYF.

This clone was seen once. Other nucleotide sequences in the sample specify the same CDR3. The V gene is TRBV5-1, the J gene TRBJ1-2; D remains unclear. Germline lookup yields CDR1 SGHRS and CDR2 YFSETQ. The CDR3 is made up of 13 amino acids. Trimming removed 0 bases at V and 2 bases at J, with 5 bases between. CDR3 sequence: CASSLGQNYGYTF. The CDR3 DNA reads TGCGCCAGCAGCTTGGGGCAGAACTATGGCTACACCTTC.

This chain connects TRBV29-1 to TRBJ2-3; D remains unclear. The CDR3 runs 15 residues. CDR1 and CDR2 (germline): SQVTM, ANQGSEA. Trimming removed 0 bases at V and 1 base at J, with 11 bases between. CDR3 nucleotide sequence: TGCAGCGTTGAAGATAGGGTCACCGGCACAGATACGCAGTATTTT. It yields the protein CSVEDRVTGTDTQYF.

CDR3 in amino acids: CASSPGAGGGGTEAFF. The CDR3 DNA follows: TGCGCCAGCAGCCCAGGAGCTGGTGGAGGAGGCACTGAAGCTTTCTTT. The chain employs TRBV4-1 and TRBJ1-1; unclear D gene. V dropped 4 bases and J dropped 4 bases, with 19 bases sitting between them. This CDR3 comprises 16 residues. Germline V gives CDR1 MGHRA, CDR2 YSYEKL.

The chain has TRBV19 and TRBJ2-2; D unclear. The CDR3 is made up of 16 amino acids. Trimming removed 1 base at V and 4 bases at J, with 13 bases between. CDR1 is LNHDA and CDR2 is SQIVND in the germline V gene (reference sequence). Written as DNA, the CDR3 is TGTGCCAGTAGTATAGCGTTTTGGGCAGCCACCGGGGAGCTGTTTTTT. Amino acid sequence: CASSIAFWAATGELFF.

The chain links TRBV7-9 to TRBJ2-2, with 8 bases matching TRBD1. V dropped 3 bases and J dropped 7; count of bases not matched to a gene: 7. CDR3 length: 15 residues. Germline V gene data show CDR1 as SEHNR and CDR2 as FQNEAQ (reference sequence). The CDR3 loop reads CASSFGQGWGGELFF. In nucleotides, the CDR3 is TGTGCCAGCAGCTTCGGACAGGGATGGGGCGGGGAGCTGTTTTTT.

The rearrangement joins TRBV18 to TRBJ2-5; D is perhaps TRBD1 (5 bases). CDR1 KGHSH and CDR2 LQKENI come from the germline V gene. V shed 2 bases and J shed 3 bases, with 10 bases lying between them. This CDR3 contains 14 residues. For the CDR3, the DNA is TGTGCCAGCTCACCAAGGACAAGTGAAGAGACCCAGTACTTC. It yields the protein CASSPRTSEETQYF.

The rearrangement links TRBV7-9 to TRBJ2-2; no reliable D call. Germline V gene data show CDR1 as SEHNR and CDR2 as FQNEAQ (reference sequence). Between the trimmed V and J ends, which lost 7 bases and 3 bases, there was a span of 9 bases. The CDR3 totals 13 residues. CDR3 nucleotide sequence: TGTGCCAGCAATCCACGGTACACCGGGGAGCTGTTTTTT. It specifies CASNPRYTGELFF.

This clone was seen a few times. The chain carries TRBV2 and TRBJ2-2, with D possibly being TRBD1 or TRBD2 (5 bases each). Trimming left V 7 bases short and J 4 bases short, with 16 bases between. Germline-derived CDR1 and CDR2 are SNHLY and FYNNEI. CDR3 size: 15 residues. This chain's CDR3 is CASTRPGPITGELFF. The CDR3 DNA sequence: TGTGCCAGCACCAGACCGGGACCCATCACCGGGGAGCTGTTTTTT.

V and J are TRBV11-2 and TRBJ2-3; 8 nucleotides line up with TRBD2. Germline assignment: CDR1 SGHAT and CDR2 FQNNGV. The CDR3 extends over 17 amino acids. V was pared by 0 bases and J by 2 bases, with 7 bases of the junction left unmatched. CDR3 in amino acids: CASSLDRIAGYTDTQYF. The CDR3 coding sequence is TGTGCCAGCAGCTTAGATCGGATAGCGGGGTACACAGATACGCAGTATTTT.

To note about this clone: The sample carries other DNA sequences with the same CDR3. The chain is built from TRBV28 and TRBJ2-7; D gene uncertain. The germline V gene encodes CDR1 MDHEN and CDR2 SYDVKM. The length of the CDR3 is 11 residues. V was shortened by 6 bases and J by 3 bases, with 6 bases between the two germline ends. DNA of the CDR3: TGTGCCAGCAGCTCGAACTACGAGCAGTACTTC. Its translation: CASSSNYEQYF.

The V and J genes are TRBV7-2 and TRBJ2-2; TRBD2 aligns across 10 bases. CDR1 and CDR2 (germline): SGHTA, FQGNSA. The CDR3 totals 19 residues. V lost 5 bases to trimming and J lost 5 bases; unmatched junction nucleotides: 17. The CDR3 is CASSPGLAGVMVETGELFF. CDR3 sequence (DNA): TGTGCCAGCAGCCCAGGCCTAGCGGGAGTGATGGTAGAAACCGGGGAGCTGTTTTTT. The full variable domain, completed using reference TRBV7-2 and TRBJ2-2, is GAGVSQSPSNKVTEKGKDVELRCDPISGHTALYWYRQSLGQGLEFLIYFQGNSAPDKSGLPSDRFSAERTGGSVSTLTIQRTQQEDSAVYLCASSPGLAGVMVETGELFFGEGSRLTVL.